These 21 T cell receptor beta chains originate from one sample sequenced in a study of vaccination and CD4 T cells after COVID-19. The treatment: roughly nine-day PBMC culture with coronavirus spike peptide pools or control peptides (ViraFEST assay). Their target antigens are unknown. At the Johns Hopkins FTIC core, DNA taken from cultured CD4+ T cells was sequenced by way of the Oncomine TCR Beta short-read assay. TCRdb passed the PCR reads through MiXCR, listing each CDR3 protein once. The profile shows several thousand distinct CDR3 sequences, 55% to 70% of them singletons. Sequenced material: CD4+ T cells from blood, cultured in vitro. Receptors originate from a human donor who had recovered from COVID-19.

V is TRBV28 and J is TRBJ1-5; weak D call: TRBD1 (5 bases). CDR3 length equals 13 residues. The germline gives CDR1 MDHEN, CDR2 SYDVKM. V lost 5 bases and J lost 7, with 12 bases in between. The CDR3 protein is CASSLEGQQPQHF. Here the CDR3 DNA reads TGTGCCAGCAGTCTCGAGGGGCAACAGCCCCAGCATTTT.

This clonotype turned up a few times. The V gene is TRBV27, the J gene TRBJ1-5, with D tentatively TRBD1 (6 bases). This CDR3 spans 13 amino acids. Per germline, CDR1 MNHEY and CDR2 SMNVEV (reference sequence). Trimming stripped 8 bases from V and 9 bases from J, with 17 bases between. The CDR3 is CASGPVQGGPQHF. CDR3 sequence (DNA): TGTGCCAGCGGCCCGGTACAGGGAGGGCCCCAGCATTTT.

The CDR3 spells CSASPRRSGANVLTF. CDR3 coding DNA: TGCAGTGCTTCGCCTAGGAGGTCTGGGGCCAACGTCCTGACTTTC. This chain links TRBV20-1 with TRBJ2-6; possible D gene TRBD2, 5 bases. Per germline, CDR1 DFQATT and CDR2 SNEGSKA (reference sequence). The ends were cut back, 5 bases at V and 1 base at J, with 12 bases in the middle. CDR3 length: 15 amino acids.

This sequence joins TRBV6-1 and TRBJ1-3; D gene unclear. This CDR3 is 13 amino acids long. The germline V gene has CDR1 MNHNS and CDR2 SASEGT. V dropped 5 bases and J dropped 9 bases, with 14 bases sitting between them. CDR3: CASSSRSEGTIYF. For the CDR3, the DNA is TGTGCCAGCAGTAGTCGTTCCGAGGGCACCATATATTTT.

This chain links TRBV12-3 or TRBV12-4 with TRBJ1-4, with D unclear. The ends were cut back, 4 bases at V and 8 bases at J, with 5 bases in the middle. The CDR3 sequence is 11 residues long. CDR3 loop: CASSSGEKLFF. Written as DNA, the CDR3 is TGTGCCAGCAGTTCTGGGGAAAAACTGTTTTTT.

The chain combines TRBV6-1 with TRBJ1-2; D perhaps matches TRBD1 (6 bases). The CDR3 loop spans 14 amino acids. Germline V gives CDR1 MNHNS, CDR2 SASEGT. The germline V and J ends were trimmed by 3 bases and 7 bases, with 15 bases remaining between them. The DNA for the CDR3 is TGTGCCAGCAGTGAGACCCGACAGGCGCTTGGCTACACCTTC. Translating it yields CASSETRQALGYTF.

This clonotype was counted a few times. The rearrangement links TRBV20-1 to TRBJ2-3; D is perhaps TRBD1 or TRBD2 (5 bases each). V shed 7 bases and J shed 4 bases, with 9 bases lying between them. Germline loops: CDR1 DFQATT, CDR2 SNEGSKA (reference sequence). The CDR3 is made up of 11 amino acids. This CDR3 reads CSGGTPDTQYF. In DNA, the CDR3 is TGCAGTGGGGGGACCCCAGATACGCAGTATTTT.

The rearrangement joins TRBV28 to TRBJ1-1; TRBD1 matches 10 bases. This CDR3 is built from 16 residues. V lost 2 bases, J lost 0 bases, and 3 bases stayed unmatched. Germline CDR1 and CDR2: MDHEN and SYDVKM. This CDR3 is CASSLGTGVMNTEAFF. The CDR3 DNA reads TGTGCCAGCAGTTTAGGGACAGGGGTTATGAACACTGAAGCTTTCTTT. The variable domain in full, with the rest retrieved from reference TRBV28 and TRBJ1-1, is DVKVTQSSRYLVKRTGEKVFLECVQDMDHENMFWYRQDPGLGLRLIYFSYDVKMKEKGDIPEGYSVSREKKERFSLILESASTNQTSMYLCASSLGTGVMNTEAFFGQGTRLTVV.

DNA of the CDR3: TGTGCCAGCAGCTCGTCGGGTGACGGTGGCTATGGCTACACCTTC. Its translation: CASSSSGDGGYGYTF. This chain joins TRBV5-4 and TRBJ1-2; D remains ambiguous. Germline V gene data show CDR1 as SGHNT and CDR2 as YYREEE (reference sequence). CDR3 size: 15 residues. V was shortened by 3 bases and J by 4 bases, with 16 bases between the two germline ends.

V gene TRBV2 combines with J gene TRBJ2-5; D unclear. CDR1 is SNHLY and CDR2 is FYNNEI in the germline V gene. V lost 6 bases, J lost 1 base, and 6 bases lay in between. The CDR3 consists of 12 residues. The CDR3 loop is CASSGPQETQYF. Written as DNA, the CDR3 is TGTGCCAGCAGCGGGCCCCAAGAGACCCAGTACTTC.

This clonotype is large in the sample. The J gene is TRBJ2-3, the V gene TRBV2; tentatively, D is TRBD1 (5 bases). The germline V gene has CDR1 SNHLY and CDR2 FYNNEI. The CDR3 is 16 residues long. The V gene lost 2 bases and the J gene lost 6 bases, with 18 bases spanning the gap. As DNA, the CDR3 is TGTGCCAGCAGTGAAACAGGTCGAAGGTCGTGGGATACGCAGTATTTT. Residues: CASSETGRRSWDTQYF. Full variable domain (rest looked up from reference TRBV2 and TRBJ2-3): EPEVTQTPSHQVTQMGQEVILRCVPISNHLYFYWYRQILGQKVEFLVSFYNNEISEKSEIFDDQFSVERPDGSNFTLKIRSTKLEDSAMYFCASSETGRRSWDTQYFGPGTRLTVL.

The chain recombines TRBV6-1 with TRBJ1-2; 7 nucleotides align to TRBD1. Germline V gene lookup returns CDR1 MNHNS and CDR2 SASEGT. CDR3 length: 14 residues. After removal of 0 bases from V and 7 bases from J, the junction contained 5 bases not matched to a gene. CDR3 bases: TGTGCCAGCAGTGAAGCAGGGGGCGCCTTTGGCTACACCTTC. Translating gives CASSEAGGAFGYTF.

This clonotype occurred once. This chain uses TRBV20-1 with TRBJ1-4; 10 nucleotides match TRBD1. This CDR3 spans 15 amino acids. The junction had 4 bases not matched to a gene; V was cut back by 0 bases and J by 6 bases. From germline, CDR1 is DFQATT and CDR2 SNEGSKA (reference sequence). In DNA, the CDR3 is TGCAGTGCTAGAGATTGGGGACAGGGGTATGAAAAACTGTTTTTT. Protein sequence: CSARDWGQGYEKLFF.

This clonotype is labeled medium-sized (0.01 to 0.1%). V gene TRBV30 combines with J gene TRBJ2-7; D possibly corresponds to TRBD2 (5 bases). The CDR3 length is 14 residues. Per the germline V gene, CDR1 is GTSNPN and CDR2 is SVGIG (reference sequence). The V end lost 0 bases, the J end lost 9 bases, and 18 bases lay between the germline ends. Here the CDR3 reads CAWSVTGVTSGQYF. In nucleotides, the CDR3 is TGTGCCTGGAGTGTCACCGGGGTCACCTCGGGGCAGTACTTC.

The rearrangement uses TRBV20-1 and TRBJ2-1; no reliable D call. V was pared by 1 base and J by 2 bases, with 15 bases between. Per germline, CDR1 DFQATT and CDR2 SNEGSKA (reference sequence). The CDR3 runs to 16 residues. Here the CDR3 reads CSARALLVRTYNEQFF. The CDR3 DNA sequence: TGCAGTGCTAGAGCCCTTCTAGTACGGACCTACAATGAGCAGTTCTTC.

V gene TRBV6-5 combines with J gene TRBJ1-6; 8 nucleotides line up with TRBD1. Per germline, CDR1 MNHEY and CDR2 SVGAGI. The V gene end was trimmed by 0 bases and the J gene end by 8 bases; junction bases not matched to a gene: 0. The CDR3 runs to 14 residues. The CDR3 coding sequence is TGTGCCAGCAGTTACTCGACAGGGGATTCACCCCTCCACTTT. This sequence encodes CASSYSTGDSPLHF.

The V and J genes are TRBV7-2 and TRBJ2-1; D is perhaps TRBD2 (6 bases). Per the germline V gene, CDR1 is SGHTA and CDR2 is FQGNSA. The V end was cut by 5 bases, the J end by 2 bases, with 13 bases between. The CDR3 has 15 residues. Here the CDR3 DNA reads TGTGCCAGCAGCGCGGGACGAGGGGCCTACAATGAGCAGTTCTTC. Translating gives CASSAGRGAYNEQFF.

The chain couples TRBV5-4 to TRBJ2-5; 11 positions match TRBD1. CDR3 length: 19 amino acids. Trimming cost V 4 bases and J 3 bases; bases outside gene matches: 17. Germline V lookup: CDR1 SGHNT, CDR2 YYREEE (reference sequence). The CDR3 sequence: CASSPRIRTGGDLKETQYF. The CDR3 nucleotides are TGTGCCAGCAGCCCACGAATCAGGACAGGGGGCGATTTGAAAGAGACCCAGTACTTC.

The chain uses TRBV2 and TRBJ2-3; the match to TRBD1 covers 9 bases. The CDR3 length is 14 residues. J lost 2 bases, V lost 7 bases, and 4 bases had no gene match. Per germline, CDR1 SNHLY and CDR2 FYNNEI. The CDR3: CASTRDRVTDTQYF. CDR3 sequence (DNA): TGTGCCAGCACCCGGGACAGGGTCACAGATACGCAGTATTTT.

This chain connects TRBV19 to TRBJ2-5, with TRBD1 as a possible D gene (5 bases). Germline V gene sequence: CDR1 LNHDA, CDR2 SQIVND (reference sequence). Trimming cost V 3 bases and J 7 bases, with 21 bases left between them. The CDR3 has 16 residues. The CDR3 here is CASSMNGPPQRGTQYF. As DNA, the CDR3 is TGTGCCAGTAGTATGAATGGGCCACCTCAAAGGGGGACCCAGTACTTC.

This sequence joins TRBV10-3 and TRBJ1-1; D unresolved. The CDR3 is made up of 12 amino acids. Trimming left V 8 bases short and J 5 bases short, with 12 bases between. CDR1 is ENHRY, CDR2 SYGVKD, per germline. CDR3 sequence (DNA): TGTGCCATCGGCCCGGGTAGGACTGAAGCTTTCTTT. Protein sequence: CAIGPGRTEAFF.